The 20 T cell receptor beta chains presented below share a single source sample, sequenced in a study of control samples from healthy donors and cancer patients. Data came from immunoSEQ multiplex PCR; TCRdb stores just in-frame clones and leaves some out. The table has fewer than 300,000 clones, around 80% seen once; the top ten hold about an eighth. Specimen: PBMCs. The receptors were gathered from an older woman with lung cancer.

The genes are TRBV5-8 and TRBJ2-1; the D gene is possibly TRBD2 (5 bases). This CDR3 region has 15 residues. Trimming pared 2 bases from V and 2 bases from J, leaving 11 bases between. Germline lookup yields CDR1 SGHTS and CDR2 YDEGEE. CDR3 nucleotide sequence: TGTGCCAGCAGCTTAGTGAGGGCGACCTACAATGAGCAGTTCTTC. This sequence encodes CASSLVRATYNEQFF.

This clone was detected ten times or more. The chain has TRBV3-1 (or the pseudogene TRBV3-2) and TRBJ1-2, with 7 positions matching TRBD1. V was pared by 3 bases and J by 0 bases, with 7 bases of the junction left unmatched. The CDR3 extends over 16 amino acids. Germline V CDR1 and CDR2: LGHDT, YNNKEL (reference sequence). The CDR3 region has the DNA TGTGCCAGCAGCCATTGGACAGGTGGCACTAACTATGGCTACACCTTC. The encoded protein is CASSHWTGGTNYGYTF.

This clone is deemed medium-sized. The chain combines TRBV7-9 with TRBJ2-2; possibly TRBD1 for D (7 bases). CDR3 length equals 16 residues. V was trimmed by 6 bases and J by 5 bases, leaving 19 bases between them. The V gene's germline CDR1 is SEHNR and CDR2 FQNEAQ (reference sequence). CDR3 coding DNA: TGTGCCAGCAGGCCGAGGACAGGCGGAGGGACCGGGGAGCTGTTTTTT. Translated, it gives CASRPRTGGGTGELFF.

The chain combines TRBV29-1 with TRBJ1-4; D remains ambiguous. V lost 6 bases, J lost 7 bases, and 12 bases lay in between. This CDR3 spans 12 amino acids. The germline V gene encodes CDR1 SQVTM and CDR2 ANQGSEA. The CDR3 DNA sequence: TGCAGCGTGTTGGAGGTTGGTGAAAAACTGTTTTTT. As protein: CSVLEVGEKLFF.

J is TRBJ2-5 and V is TRBV4-1, with D possibly TRBD1 on 8 matching bases. The germline V gene encodes CDR1 MGHRA and CDR2 YSYEKL. The CDR3 has 15 residues. V was cut by 2 bases and J by 4 bases, with 14 bases left in between. The CDR3 DNA reads TGCGCCAGCAGCCAATCGAACAGGGGGGGAGAGACCCAGTACTTC. Its translation: CASSQSNRGGETQYF.

V usage is TRBV5-1 and J usage is TRBJ2-7, with D maybe TRBD1 (10 bases). Trimming left V 4 bases short and J 2 bases short, with 25 bases between. Germline-derived CDR1 and CDR2 are SGHRS and YFSETQ. The length of the CDR3 is 18 residues. The CDR3 reads CASSTGQGGEREAYEQYF. CDR3 DNA sequence: TGCGCCAGCAGCACAGGACAGGGGGGGGAGCGGGAGGCCTACGAGCAGTACTTC.

CDR3 residues: CASSLSENTEAFF. Here the CDR3 DNA reads TGTGCCAGCTCACTGTCCGAAAACACTGAAGCTTTCTTT. V is TRBV18 and J is TRBJ1-1; no clear D. The CDR3 loop spans 13 amino acids. V gave up 4 bases and J gave up 2 bases, with 8 bases separating them. CDR1 and CDR2 from the germline V gene are KGHSH and LQKENI. Full variable domain (remainder filled in from reference TRBV18 and TRBJ1-1): NAGVMQNPRHLVRRRGQEARLRCSPMKGHSHVYWYRQLPEEGLKFMVYLQKENIIDESGMPKERFSAEFPKEGPSILRIQQVVRGDSAAYFCASSLSENTEAFFGQGTRLTVV.

This chain connects TRBV7-3 to TRBJ2-5; D is possibly TRBD2 (6 bases). Deletions cut 3 bases from V and 4 bases from J, with 9 bases between. There are 13 residues in the CDR3. Germline V gene data show CDR1 as SGHTA and CDR2 as FQGTGA. CDR3 sequence reads: CASSLTRRETQYF. CDR3 in DNA: TGTGCCAGCAGCTTGACTAGAAGAGAGACCCAGTACTTC. Together with reference TRBV7-3 and TRBJ2-5, the CDR3 gives the full variable domain: GAGVSQTPSNKVTEKGKYVELRCDPISGHTALYWYRQSLGQGPEFLIYFQGTGAADDSGLPNDRFFAVRPEGSVSTLKIQRTERGDSAVYLCASSLTRRETQYFGPGTRLLVL.

This sequence joins TRBV5-1 and TRBJ1-1; tentatively, D is TRBD1 (6 bases). Germline V gene data show CDR1 as SGHRS and CDR2 as YFSETQ. Trimming took off 0 bases at V and 5 bases at J, with 11 bases between the two ends. The CDR3 is made up of 14 amino acids. In DNA form, the CDR3 reads TGCGCCAGCAGCTTGGGTGAGCAGGGGACTGAAGCTTTCTTT. Translated: CASSLGEQGTEAFF.

The CDR3 DNA follows: TGTGCCAGCAGCCTGGGTTTGTCCGCCAACTATGGCTACACCTTC. Translation gives CASSLGLSANYGYTF. The V and J genes are TRBV5-5 and TRBJ1-2; D unresolved. The V gene's germline CDR1 is SGHKS and CDR2 YYEKEE (reference sequence). V gave up 4 bases and J gave up 2 bases, with 15 bases separating them. The CDR3 contains 15 residues.

The V call is TRBV28, the J call TRBJ1-1; D is unresolved. Germline V gene sequence: CDR1 MDHEN, CDR2 SYDVKM. This CDR3 region has 12 residues. V shed 1 base and J shed 10 bases, with 10 bases lying between them. The CDR3 nucleotides read TGTGCCAGCAGTTTATACGGGGTAAGAGCTTTCTTT. This gives the protein CASSLYGVRAFF.

DNA of the CDR3: TGTGCCAGCACCGACGGGACAGGGAACTACGAGCAGTACTTC. Its protein product is CASTDGTGNYEQYF. The genes are TRBV2 and TRBJ2-7, with TRBD1 matching over 9 bases. V lost 7 bases, J lost 3 bases, and 7 bases stayed unmatched. Germline V gives CDR1 SNHLY, CDR2 FYNNEI. The CDR3 is made up of 14 amino acids.

The chain employs TRBV4-1 and TRBJ1-2; D not certain. Germline V CDR1 and CDR2: MGHRA, YSYEKL. The CDR3 sequence is 15 residues long. V shed 0 bases and J shed 2 bases, with 10 bases lying between them. The chain's CDR3 is CASSQDFTGNYGYTF. CDR3 sequence (DNA): TGCGCCAGCAGCCAAGACTTTACCGGGAACTATGGCTACACCTTC.

The genes are TRBV3-1 (or the pseudogene TRBV3-2) and TRBJ2-5, with 8 bases lining up with TRBD2. CDR1 and CDR2 (germline): LGHDT, YNNKEL (reference sequence). The CDR3 has 15 residues. The ends lost 2 bases at V and 5 bases at J; junction bases unmatched: 7. The CDR3 here is CASSQPGGGAETQYF. CDR3 nucleotides: TGTGCCAGCAGCCAACCGGGGGGGGGCGCCGAGACCCAGTACTTC.

The J gene is TRBJ2-7, the V gene TRBV7-9; 9 bases are shared with TRBD1. With V trimmed by 7 bases and J by 5 bases, 9 bases remained unmatched. CDR1 is SEHNR, CDR2 FQNEAQ, per germline (reference sequence). This CDR3 contains 14 residues. The CDR3 DNA reads as TGTGCCAGCACCGACAGGGGGTCGGCCCACGAGCAGTACTTC. Its protein product is CASTDRGSAHEQYF.

The chain links TRBV10-2 to TRBJ2-7; TRBD2 matches at 10 bases. V dropped 4 bases and J dropped 4; count of bases not matched to a gene: 4. CDR3 length equals 14 residues. Germline V gives CDR1 WSHSY, CDR2 SAAADI. This CDR3 reads CASSAASGRYEQYF. The CDR3 DNA reads TGCGCCAGCAGTGCGGCTAGCGGGAGATACGAGCAGTACTTC.

The chain is built from TRBV7-2 and TRBJ2-1; D may be TRBD2 (6 bases). The CDR3 extends over 15 amino acids. Trimming pared 2 bases from V and 6 bases from J, leaving 14 bases between. The germline CDR1 and CDR2 sequences are SGHTA and FQGNSA. The CDR3 loop is CASSLSSGVGNEQFF. CDR3 nucleotide sequence: TGTGCCAGCAGCTTAAGTTCGGGAGTTGGCAATGAGCAGTTCTTC. The variable domain in full, completed from reference TRBV7-2 and TRBJ2-1, reads GAGVSQSPSNKVTEKGKDVELRCDPISGHTALYWYRQSLGQGLEFLIYFQGNSAPDKSGLPSDRFSAERTGGSVSTLTIQRTQQEDSAVYLCASSLSSGVGNEQFFGPGTRLTVL.

V and J are TRBV4-1 and TRBJ1-5; no definite D call. CDR1 is MGHRA and CDR2 is YSYEKL in the germline V gene. With 2 bases removed from V and 6 bases from J, the gap between germline ends came to 8 bases. This CDR3 comprises 13 residues. The CDR3 protein is CASSQQEFQPQHF. For the CDR3, the DNA is TGCGCCAGCAGCCAACAGGAGTTTCAGCCCCAGCATTTT.

Notes on this clone: In the same sample, other DNA sequences code for this CDR3. This rearrangement joins TRBV30 to TRBJ2-7, with D unresolved. The V and J ends lost 0 bases and 4 bases respectively, with 4 bases between them. The CDR3 is made up of 11 amino acids. Germline V gives CDR1 GTSNPN, CDR2 SVGIG (reference sequence). The CDR3 DNA is TGTGCCTGGAGTGTTAGGTACGAGCAGTACTTC. It codes for CAWSVRYEQYF.

The V and J genes are TRBV3-1 (or the pseudogene TRBV3-2) and TRBJ2-2; no reliable D call. V lost 0 bases and J 7 bases, leaving 9 bases between the germline ends. Looked up from germline, CDR1 is LGHDT and CDR2 is YNNKEL (reference sequence). This CDR3 spans 14 amino acids. In DNA form, the CDR3 reads TGTGCCAGCAGCCAAGATAGGAGTTACGGGGAGCTGTTTTTT. It codes for CASSQDRSYGELFF.